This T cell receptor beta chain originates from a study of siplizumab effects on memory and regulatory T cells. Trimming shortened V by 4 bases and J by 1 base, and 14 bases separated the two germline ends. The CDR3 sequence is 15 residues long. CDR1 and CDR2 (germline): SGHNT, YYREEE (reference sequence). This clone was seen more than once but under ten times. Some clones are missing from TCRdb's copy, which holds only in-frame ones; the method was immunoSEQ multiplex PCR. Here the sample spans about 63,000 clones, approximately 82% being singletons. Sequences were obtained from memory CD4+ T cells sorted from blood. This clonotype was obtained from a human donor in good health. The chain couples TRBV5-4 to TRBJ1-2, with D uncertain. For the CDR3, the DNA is TGTGCCAGCAGCCAGTCAGCGGGAAGTAACTATGGCTACACCTTC. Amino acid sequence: CASSQSAGSNYGYTF.